These 4 T cell receptor beta chains share one sample of origin, sequenced in a study of CD8 T cells in Susac syndrome. RNA totalling roughly 0.45 to 1 ug underwent reverse transcription with random hexamers. Each CDR3 protein is one row after TCRdb ran MiXCR on the immunoSEQ multiplex PCR reads. This repertoire shows about 250,000 distinct CDR3 sequences, 85% to 95% found once; its top ten account for 0.065% to 0.08%. Sequencing was done on a sample of CD4+ T cells from PBMCs. All receptors come from a human donor with multiple sclerosis.

This chain uses TRBV18 with TRBJ2-1; D is undetermined. CDR1 KGHSH and CDR2 LQKENI come from the germline V gene. The CDR3 has 12 residues. V gave up 4 bases and J gave up 4 bases, with 5 bases separating them. Written as DNA, the CDR3 is TGTGCCAGCTCACTGAATTACAATGAGCAGTTCTTC. Amino acids: CASSLNYNEQFF.

This clonotype was found a few times. V usage is TRBV10-3 and J usage is TRBJ2-5; possibly TRBD1 for D (5 bases). V gave up 3 bases and J gave up 3 bases, with 5 bases separating them. The length of the CDR3 is 12 residues. Germline assignment: CDR1 ENHRY and CDR2 SYGVKD. This CDR3 reads CAISEGEETQYF. In DNA, the CDR3 is TGTGCCATCAGTGAAGGGGAAGAGACCCAGTACTTC.

This rearrangement joins TRBV6-5 to TRBJ2-7; 9 bases agree with TRBD1. Germline V gene lookup returns CDR1 MNHEY and CDR2 SVGAGI. The V gene end was trimmed by 6 bases and the J gene end by 4 bases; junction bases not matched to a gene: 7. CDR3 length: 14 residues. The DNA of the CDR3 is TGTGCCAGCAGGCGGGGACAGGGCGTTTACGAGCAGTACTTC. It is translated as CASRRGQGVYEQYF.

The chain combines TRBV5-1 with TRBJ1-4; D gene unclear. V lost 4 bases, J lost 8 bases, and 18 bases lay in between. Per the germline V gene, CDR1 is SGHRS and CDR2 is YFSETQ. The CDR3 spans 15 residues. As DNA, the CDR3 is TGCGCCAGCAGCCCTTCCCCTGAGGTCGGGGAAAAACTGTTTTTT. Translating it yields CASSPSPEVGEKLFF.